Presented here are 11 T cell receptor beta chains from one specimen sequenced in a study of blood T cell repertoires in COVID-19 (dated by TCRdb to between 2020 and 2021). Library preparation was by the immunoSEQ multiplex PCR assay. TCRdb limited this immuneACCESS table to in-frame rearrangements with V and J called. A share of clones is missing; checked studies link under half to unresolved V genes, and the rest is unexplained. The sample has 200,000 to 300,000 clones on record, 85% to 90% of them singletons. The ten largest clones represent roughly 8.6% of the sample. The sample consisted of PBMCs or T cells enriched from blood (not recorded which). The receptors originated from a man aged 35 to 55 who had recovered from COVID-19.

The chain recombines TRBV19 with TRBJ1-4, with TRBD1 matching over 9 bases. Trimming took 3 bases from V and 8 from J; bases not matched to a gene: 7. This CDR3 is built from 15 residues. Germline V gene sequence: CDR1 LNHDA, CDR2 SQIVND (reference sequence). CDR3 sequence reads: CASSIVGTGWEKLFF. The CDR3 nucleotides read TGTGCCAGTAGTATTGTTGGGACAGGGTGGGAAAAACTGTTTTTT.

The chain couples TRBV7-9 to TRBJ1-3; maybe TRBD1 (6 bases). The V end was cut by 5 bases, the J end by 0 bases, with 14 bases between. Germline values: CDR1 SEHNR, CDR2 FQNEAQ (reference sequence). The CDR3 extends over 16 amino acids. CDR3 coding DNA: TGTGCCAGCAGCCCAAGACAGGCTATCTCTGGAAACACCATATATTTT. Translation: CASSPRQAISGNTIYF.

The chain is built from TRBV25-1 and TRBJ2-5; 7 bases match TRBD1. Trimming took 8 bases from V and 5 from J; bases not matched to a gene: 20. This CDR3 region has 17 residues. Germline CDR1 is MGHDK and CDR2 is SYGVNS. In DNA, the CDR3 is TGTGCCAGCCTGTCGACAGGGATTAGTGGGGCGGGTGAGACCCAGTACTTC. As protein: CASLSTGISGAGETQYF.

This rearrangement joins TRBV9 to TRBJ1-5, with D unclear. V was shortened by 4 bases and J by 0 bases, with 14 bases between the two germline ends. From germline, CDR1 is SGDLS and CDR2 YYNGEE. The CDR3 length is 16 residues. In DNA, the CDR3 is TGTGCCAGCAGCCCGCCGTGCGAGGATAGCAATCAGCCCCAGCATTTT. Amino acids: CASSPPCEDSNQPQHF.

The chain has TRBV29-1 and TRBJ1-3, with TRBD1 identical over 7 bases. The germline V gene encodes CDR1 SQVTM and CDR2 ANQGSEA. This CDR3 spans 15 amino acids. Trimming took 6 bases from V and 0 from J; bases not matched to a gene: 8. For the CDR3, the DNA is TGCAGCGTGCGGACAGGAGAACTCTCTGGAAACACCATATATTTT. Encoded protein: CSVRTGELSGNTIYF. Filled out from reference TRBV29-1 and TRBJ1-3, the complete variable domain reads SAVISQKPSRDICQRGTSLTIQCQVDSQVTMMFWYRQQPGQSLTLIATANQGSEATYESGFVIDKFPISRPNLTFSTLTVSNMSPEDSSIYLCSVRTGELSGNTIYFGEGSWLTVV.

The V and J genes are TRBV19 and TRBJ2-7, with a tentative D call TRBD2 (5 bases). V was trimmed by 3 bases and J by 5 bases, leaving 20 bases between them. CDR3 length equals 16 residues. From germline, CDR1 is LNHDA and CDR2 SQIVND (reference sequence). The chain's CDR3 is CASSIGLSRGSHEQYF. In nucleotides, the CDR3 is TGTGCCAGTAGTATCGGTTTATCCAGAGGGTCCCACGAGCAGTACTTC.

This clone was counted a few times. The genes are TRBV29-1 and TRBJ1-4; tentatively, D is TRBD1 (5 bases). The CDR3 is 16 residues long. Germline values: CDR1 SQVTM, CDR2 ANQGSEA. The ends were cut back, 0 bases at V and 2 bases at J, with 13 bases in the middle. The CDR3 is CSVEDGVGRTNEKLFF. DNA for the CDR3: TGCAGCGTTGAAGATGGGGTGGGGCGGACTAATGAAAAACTGTTTTTT.

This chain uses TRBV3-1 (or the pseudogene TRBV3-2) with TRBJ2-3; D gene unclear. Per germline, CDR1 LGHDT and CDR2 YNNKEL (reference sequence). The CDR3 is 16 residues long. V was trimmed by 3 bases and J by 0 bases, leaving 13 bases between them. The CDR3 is CASSHALVLSTDTQYF. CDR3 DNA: TGTGCCAGCAGCCATGCATTAGTCTTGAGCACAGATACGCAGTATTTT.

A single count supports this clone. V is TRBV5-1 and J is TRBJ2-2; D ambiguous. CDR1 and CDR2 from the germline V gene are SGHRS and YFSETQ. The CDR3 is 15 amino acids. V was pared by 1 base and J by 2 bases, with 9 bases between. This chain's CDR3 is CASSLRAINTGELFF. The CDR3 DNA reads TGCGCCAGCAGCTTGAGAGCGATTAACACCGGGGAGCTGTTTTTT.

The CDR3 spells CSVEGRQIYNEQFF. The CDR3 nucleotides are TGCAGCGTTGAAGGGCGGCAGATCTACAATGAGCAGTTCTTC. The chain carries TRBV29-1 and TRBJ2-1; no reliable D call. Germline V gene sequence: CDR1 SQVTM, CDR2 ANQGSEA. The CDR3 extends over 14 amino acids. Trimming pared 1 base from V and 3 bases from J, leaving 10 bases between.

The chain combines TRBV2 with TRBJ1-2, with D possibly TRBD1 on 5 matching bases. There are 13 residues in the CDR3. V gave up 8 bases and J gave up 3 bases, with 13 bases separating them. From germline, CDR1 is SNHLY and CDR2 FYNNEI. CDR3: CASVQGRDYGYTF. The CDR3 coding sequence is TGTGCCAGCGTCCAGGGTAGAGACTATGGCTACACCTTC.